Listed here are 23 T cell receptor beta chains from one sample, sequenced in a study of T cell repertoires in cytomegalovirus infection. MiXCR, applied by TCRdb to the reads, yields one record per CDR3 protein. This sample has 200,000 to 300,000 distinct CDR3 sequences, with less than 9.5% found just once. The sequencing sample was made of PBMCs. The receptors originated from a human donor in good health (CMV status not recorded). Some clones in this sample may be carry-over from other donors' samples.

This clonotype was observed a handful of times. This chain links TRBV3-1 with TRBJ1-2; 7 nucleotides align to TRBD1. Losses at the gene ends were 3 bases for V and 7 bases for J; bases not matched to a gene: 2. Germline V gene lookup returns CDR1 LGHDT and CDR2 YNNKEL (reference sequence). The CDR3 is made up of 12 amino acids. The CDR3 loop reads CASSQGQSGYTF. CDR3 sequence (DNA): TGTGCCAGCAGCCAGGGACAGTCTGGCTACACCTTC.

This clonotype was seen a few times. CDR3 in DNA: TGTGCCAGCTCACCAATTCCAGGTTCTAGCTCCTACAATGAGCAGTTCTTC. This encodes CASSPIPGSSSYNEQFF. This sequence joins TRBV18 and TRBJ2-1; D remains unclear. The CDR3 extends over 17 amino acids. Germline CDR1 KGHSH, CDR2 LQKENI. The germline V and J ends were trimmed by 2 bases and 0 bases, with 14 bases remaining between them. The full variable domain, with the rest looked up from reference TRBV18 and TRBJ2-1, is NAGVMQNPRHLVRRRGQEARLRCSPMKGHSHVYWYRQLPEEGLKFMVYLQKENIIDESGMPKERFSAEFPKEGPSILRIQQVVRGDSAAYFCASSPIPGSSSYNEQFFGPGTRLTVL.

This clonotype was recorded at least ten times. V usage is TRBV5-1 and J usage is TRBJ2-3, with 8 positions matching TRBD1. Germline lookup yields CDR1 SGHRS and CDR2 YFSETQ. This CDR3 is built from 14 residues. V lost 4 bases to trimming and J lost 4 bases; unmatched junction nucleotides: 5. CDR3 bases: TGCGCCAGCAGCCTACAGGGGGTCGCAGATACGCAGTATTTT. Translation: CASSLQGVADTQYF.

In its sample, this clonotype was seen many times. The CDR3 protein is CASSFRQGAGETQYF. CDR3 coding DNA: TGTGCCAGCAGTTTTCGACAGGGGGCGGGAGAGACCCAGTACTTC. The rearrangement links TRBV28 to TRBJ2-5; the match to TRBD1 covers 10 bases. This CDR3 is built from 15 residues. J gave up 4 bases and V 3 bases, and 5 bases lay outside the gene matches. Per germline, CDR1 MDHEN and CDR2 SYDVKM.

This clonotype was detected many times. The CDR3 DNA is TGTGCCAGCAGCTTAGGACTAGCGGGAGTTACCGGGGAGCTGTTTTTT. It yields the protein CASSLGLAGVTGELFF. The chain carries TRBV7-2 and TRBJ2-2; 12 nucleotides align to TRBD2. The V segment lost 1 base and the J segment 5 bases; nucleotides outside the gene matches: 2. This CDR3 spans 16 amino acids. Per germline, CDR1 SGHTA and CDR2 FQGNSA.

This clonotype was observed many times. V is TRBV7-8 and J is TRBJ2-6; unclear D gene. Germline V CDR1 and CDR2: SGHVS, FQNEAQ. Trimming took off 2 bases at V and 0 bases at J, with 14 bases between the two ends. This CDR3 has 18 residues. CDR3 bases: TGTGCCAGCAGCTTACTCCGGTTCCGACCCTCTGGGGCCAACGTCCTGACTTTC. Translating gives CASSLLRFRPSGANVLTF.

This clonotype occurred many times. J is TRBJ1-1 and V is TRBV7-6; a possible D gene is TRBD1 (5 bases). The germline gives CDR1 SGHVS, CDR2 FNYEAQ. This CDR3 is 12 amino acids long. The V end was cut by 1 base, the J end by 9 bases, with 9 bases between. The CDR3 loop is CASSLERGKAFF. Written as DNA, the CDR3 is TGTGCCAGCAGCTTAGAAAGGGGAAAAGCTTTCTTT.

This clonotype appeared a few times. This chain links TRBV23-1 with TRBJ2-1; TRBD2 matches 10 bases. TRBV23-1 is sorted into the ORF group, with uncertain function. With V trimmed by 2 bases and J by 5 bases, 6 bases remained unmatched. This CDR3 has 16 residues. CDR3 sequence (DNA): TGCGCCAGCAGTCAAACCAGGACTAGCGGCAACAATGAGCAGTTCTTC. Protein product: CASSQTRTSGNNEQFF.

This clonotype was counted ten times or more. V and J are TRBV7-2 and TRBJ1-2; D is undetermined. The CDR3 covers 15 residues. Trimming took 1 base from V and 2 from J, leaving 11 bases between them. Germline V gene data show CDR1 as SGHTA and CDR2 as FQGNSA. For the CDR3, the DNA is TGTGCCAGCAGCTTAGGTGGAGGGAGAAACTATGGCTACACCTTC. Translating gives CASSLGGGRNYGYTF.

At least ten counts were recorded for this clonotype. This chain links TRBV20-1 with TRBJ2-7; tentatively, D is TRBD2 (5 bases). Germline V gene lookup returns CDR1 DFQATT and CDR2 SNEGSKA (reference sequence). The V gene lost 0 bases and the J gene lost 5 bases, with 20 bases spanning the gap. The CDR3 runs 16 residues. CDR3 sequence (DNA): TGCAGTGCTAGAGATGACCTCCGAGGGAGAGGAGACGAGCAGTACTTC. It translates to CSARDDLRGRGDEQYF.

Many counts were recorded for this clonotype. The chain employs TRBV7-2 and TRBJ2-3; the match to TRBD2 covers 7 bases. V was pared by 1 base and J by 5 bases, with 9 bases of the junction left unmatched. Per germline, CDR1 SGHTA and CDR2 FQGNSA. CDR3 length: 16 residues. CDR3 loop: CASSLGGRAVGDTQYF. CDR3 nucleotides: TGTGCCAGCAGCTTAGGGGGGAGGGCCGTCGGAGATACGCAGTATTTT.

This clonotype was seen at least ten times. The genes are TRBV7-2 and TRBJ1-2; D gene uncertain. Trimming left V 2 bases short and J 5 bases short, with 9 bases between. The CDR3 loop spans 13 amino acids. Germline CDR1 SGHTA, CDR2 FQGNSA. The DNA of the CDR3 is TGTGCCAGCAGCTTAAAGCCGGGTTATGGCTACACCTTC. It specifies CASSLKPGYGYTF.

This clonotype was recorded many times. V gene TRBV7-2 combines with J gene TRBJ2-3; D not certain. The germline gives CDR1 SGHTA, CDR2 FQGNSA. There are 13 residues in the CDR3. Trimming cost V 5 bases and J 0 bases, with 6 bases left between them. DNA for the CDR3: TGTGCCAGCAGCCCCCCTAGCACAGATACGCAGTATTTT. It translates to CASSPPSTDTQYF.

The sample holds many counts of this clonotype. The J gene is TRBJ2-7, the V gene TRBV7-2; tentatively, D is TRBD1 (6 bases). Germline V CDR1 and CDR2: SGHTA, FQGNSA. CDR3 length equals 15 residues. The V end lost 5 bases, the J end lost 2 bases, and 16 bases lay between the germline ends. CDR3 in amino acids: CASSARTDPTYEQYF. CDR3 DNA sequence: TGTGCCAGCAGCGCCCGGACAGATCCTACCTACGAGCAGTACTTC.

This clonotype was counted ten times or more. The chain carries TRBV19 and TRBJ2-3, with TRBD1 matching 7 bases. V shed 8 bases, J shed 6 bases, and the junction held 17 bases outside the gene matches. The germline CDR1 and CDR2 sequences are LNHDA and SQIVND (reference sequence). CDR3 length equals 16 residues. Here the CDR3 reads CASPPDRVHFGDTQYF. CDR3 nucleotide sequence: TGTGCCAGTCCTCCCGACAGGGTCCACTTTGGGGATACGCAGTATTTT.

This clonotype came up many times. This chain joins TRBV7-2 and TRBJ2-3, with D possibly being TRBD1 or TRBD2 (5 bases each). V lost 5 bases, J lost 3 bases, and 21 bases lay in between. The CDR3 is 17 residues long. Germline V gives CDR1 SGHTA, CDR2 FQGNSA. This chain's CDR3 is CASSPLPGRGGTDTQYF. The CDR3 DNA follows: TGTGCCAGCAGCCCCCTCCCAGGGAGAGGTGGGACAGATACGCAGTATTTT.

At least ten counts were recorded for this clonotype. Here the CDR3 DNA reads TGTGCCAGCAGCAGAGCCGGGACTCAGAACACTGAAGCTTTCTTT. Its translation is CASSRAGTQNTEAFF. The chain couples TRBV7-2 to TRBJ1-1; TRBD1 might be the D (5 bases). CDR3 length: 15 amino acids. V shed 5 bases and J shed 1 base, with 14 bases lying between them. Germline V gives CDR1 SGHTA, CDR2 FQGNSA.

This clonotype was seen at least ten times. This sequence joins TRBV29-1 and TRBJ2-7; no reliable D call. Trimming removed 5 bases at V and 2 bases at J, with 4 bases between. The CDR3 consists of 10 residues. Germline CDR1 SQVTM, CDR2 ANQGSEA. The CDR3 DNA reads as TGCAGCGTTACAACCTACGAGCAGTACTTC. Its protein is CSVTTYEQYF.

In this sample, this clonotype turned up many times. The V gene is TRBV12-3 or TRBV12-4, the J gene TRBJ2-7; D possibly uses TRBD1 or TRBD2 (5 bases each). The V gene lost 4 bases and the J gene lost 6 bases, with 13 bases spanning the gap. The CDR3 has 13 amino acids. CDR3 in amino acids: CASSSGTLFEQYF. The CDR3 DNA is TGTGCCAGCAGTTCCGGGACCCTCTTCGAGCAGTACTTC.

The table lists this clonotype with a few counts. The rearrangement links TRBV7-9 to TRBJ2-4, with D possibly TRBD1 on 6 matching bases. Germline V lookup: CDR1 SEHNR, CDR2 FQNEAQ (reference sequence). CDR3 length: 14 amino acids. Trimming took off 5 bases at V and 1 base at J, with 9 bases between the two ends. CDR3 in amino acids: CASSTGTAKNIQYF. Here the CDR3 DNA reads TGTGCCAGCAGCACAGGGACCGCCAAAAACATTCAGTACTTC.

In regard to this clonotype: A much larger clone sits a single nucleotide away, making a read error possible. Given the absence of the conserved phenylalanine or tryptophan at the CDR3 end, a read error is likely. The chain carries TRBV6-2 or TRBV6-3 and TRBJ2-1; the match to TRBD2 covers 8 bases. Germline values: CDR1 MNHEY, CDR2 SVGEGT. V lost 6 bases to trimming and J lost 8 bases; unmatched junction nucleotides: 3. The CDR3 covers 12 residues. The chain's CDR3 is CASRTGGDEQFL. Written as DNA, the CDR3 is TGTGCCAGCAGAACGGGGGGGGATGAGCAGTTCCTC.

This clonotype was counted many times. The chain is built from TRBV7-2 and TRBJ2-2; D is ambiguous. The ends were cut back, 2 bases at V and 1 base at J, with 5 bases in the middle. This CDR3 contains 14 residues. From germline, CDR1 is SGHTA and CDR2 FQGNSA. The DNA of the CDR3 is TGTGCCAGCAGCTTAAACTGGAACACCGGGGAGCTGTTTTTT. Amino acids: CASSLNWNTGELFF.

This clonotype was counted ten times or more. The chain links TRBV4-2 to TRBJ1-2; D ambiguous. Germline lookup yields CDR1 LGHNA and CDR2 YNFKEQ. V lost 0 bases and J lost 2, with 13 bases in between. The CDR3 has 16 amino acids. CDR3 amino acids: CASSQDLGQPNYGYTF. CDR3 bases: TGTGCCAGCAGCCAAGATCTAGGCCAGCCGAACTATGGCTACACCTTC.